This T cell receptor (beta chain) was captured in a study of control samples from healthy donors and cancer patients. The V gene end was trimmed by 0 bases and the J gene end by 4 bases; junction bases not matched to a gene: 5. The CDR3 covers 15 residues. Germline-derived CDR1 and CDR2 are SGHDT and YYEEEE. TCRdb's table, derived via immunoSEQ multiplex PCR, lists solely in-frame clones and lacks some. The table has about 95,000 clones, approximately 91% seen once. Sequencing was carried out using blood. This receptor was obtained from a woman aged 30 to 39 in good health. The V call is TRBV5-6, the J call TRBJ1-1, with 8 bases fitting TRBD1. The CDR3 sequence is CASSLGDRPLTEAFF. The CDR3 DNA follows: TGTGCCAGCAGCTTGGGGGACAGGCCACTCACTGAAGCTTTCTTT.